These T cell receptor beta chains were read from a single sample in a study of human T cells and chemical hapten exposure. TCRdb used MiXCR to reprocess the RACE reads, holding one entry per CDR3 protein. Counted here are tens of thousands of distinct CDR3 sequences, around 9.9% occurring once; the ten biggest clones make up roughly 5.3%. This sample comprised whole blood, obtained in connection with sensitization to the hapten diphenylcyclopropenone (DPC). These receptor sequences come from a woman in her forties or fifties with alopecia areata. Some clones in this sample may be carry-over from other donors' samples. CDR3s include the opening cysteine and the closing phenylalanine or tryptophan. The order of the fields is CDR3 protein, CDR3 DNA, V gene, clone size, D gene, J gene. D genes are given only for firm matches. Clone size is given for some rows only: seen once, a few or many times, or a class if the clone is expanded.

CASSPPGLAGVSHTQYF,TGTGCCAGCAGCCCTCCCGGACTAGCGGGAGTTTCTCATACGCAGTATTTT,TRBV7-2,many,TRBD2,TRBJ2-3
CASSHRGNTEAFF,TGTGCCAGCAGCCACAGGGGAAACACTGAAGCTTTCTTT,TRBV12-3/TRBV12-4,-,TRBD1,TRBJ1-1
CSASKGGGVFRTQYF,TGCAGTGCTAGCAAGGGCGGAGGGGTGTTTCGTACGCAGTATTTT,TRBV20-1,-,-,TRBJ2-3
CASSLSSAGGYYEQYF,TGTGCCAGCAGTTTATCGTCAGCGGGAGGATACTACGAGCAGTACTTC,TRBV28,-,TRBD2,TRBJ2-7
CASSVEDSSYNEQFF,TGTGCCAGCAGCGTAGAGGACAGCTCCTACAATGAGCAGTTCTTC,TRBV9,few,-,TRBJ2-1
CASSSQTGVAGNTIYF,TGTGCCAGCAGCTCCCAGACAGGGGTTGCTGGAAACACCATATATTTT,TRBV7-2,-,TRBD1,TRBJ1-3
CASSLSWTGIPDTQYF,TGTGCCAGCAGTTTATCGTGGACAGGGATACCAGATACGCAGTATTTT,TRBV27,few,TRBD1,TRBJ2-3
CASRGHSLSGANVLTF,TGTGCCAGCAGAGGACATTCTCTGTCTGGGGCCAACGTCCTGACTTTC,TRBV6-5,few,-,TRBJ2-6
CASSQVNRVNSPLHF,TGTGCCAGCAGCCAAGTTAACAGGGTGAATTCACCCCTCCACTTT,TRBV4-2,-,-,TRBJ1-6
CASSTVGKTNEKLFF,TGTGCCAGTAGTACTGTGGGTAAAACTAATGAAAAACTGTTTTTT,TRBV19,-,-,TRBJ1-4
CASSLDREAYEQYF,TGTGCCAGCAGCCTGGACCGGGAAGCCTACGAGCAGTACTTC,TRBV7-2,few,-,TRBJ2-7
CASSIAGQGTDTQYF,TGTGCCAGCAGCATAGCGGGTCAGGGAACAGATACGCAGTATTTT,TRBV9,-,TRBD2,TRBJ2-3
CASSFSTNYGYTF,TGTGCCAGCAGCTTCTCCACTAACTATGGCTACACCTTC,TRBV7-9,few,-,TRBJ1-2
CASRGQARDGYTF,TGTGCCAGCAGAGGACAGGCCCGAGATGGCTACACCTTC,TRBV6-2/TRBV6-3,few,TRBD1,TRBJ1-2
CASSSTRENSGANVLTF,TGTGCCAGCAGTTCTACCAGGGAGAATTCTGGGGCCAACGTCCTGACTTTC,TRBV6-2/TRBV6-3,many,-,TRBJ2-6
CASSLTPAGTQYF,TGTGCCAGCAGCTTAACCCCCGCTGGGACCCAGTACTTC,TRBV7-2,-,-,TRBJ2-5
CASSPLSTGVTEAFF,TGTGCCAGCTCACCACTTTCGACAGGGGTCACTGAAGCTTTCTTT,TRBV18,few,TRBD1,TRBJ1-1
CASRGEKLFF,TGTGCCAGCAGGGGGGAAAAACTGTTTTTT,TRBV28,few,-,TRBJ1-4
CSARRARGTYEQYF,TGCAGTGCTAGGCGGGCCAGGGGAACCTACGAGCAGTACTTC,TRBV20-1,-,-,TRBJ2-7
CASSLGSRSGPQHF,TGTGCCAGCAGTTTAGGTAGCCGAAGTGGGCCCCAGCATTTT,TRBV12-3/TRBV12-4,many,-,TRBJ1-5
CASSPRVGKNTEAFF,TGTGCCAGCTCACCACGGGTTGGAAAGAACACTGAAGCTTTCTTT,TRBV18,few,-,TRBJ1-1
CASSYVGNQPQHF,TGTGCCAGCAGTTACGTAGGGAACCAGCCCCAGCATTTT,TRBV6-6,few,-,TRBJ1-5
CASSEVAGMTGELFF,TGCGCCAGCAGCGAAGTAGCGGGTATGACCGGGGAGCTGTTTTTT,TRBV5-1,few,TRBD2,TRBJ2-2
CASEGIPNEQYF,TGTGCCAGTGAAGGGATCCCCAACGAGCAGTACTTC,TRBV28,many,-,TRBJ2-7
CASSLIGRETQYF,TGTGCCAGCAGCTTAATAGGCCGAGAGACCCAGTACTTC,TRBV7-3,many,-,TRBJ2-5
CASSSPRISYNEQFF,TGTGCCAGCAGTTCGCCTAGGATCTCCTACAATGAGCAGTTCTTC,TRBV12-3/TRBV12-4,-,-,TRBJ2-1
CASSFGPATQYF,TGTGCCAGCAGCTTTGGGCCGGCCACCCAGTACTTC,TRBV7-9,few,-,TRBJ2-5
CASSDPRQDRGRGGYTF,TGTGCCAGCAGCGACCCCCGGCAGGACAGGGGGCGCGGAGGCTACACCTTC,TRBV7-9,-,TRBD1,TRBJ1-2
CASSFQRTGSGNTIYF,TGTGCCAGCAGTTTCCAGAGGACAGGGTCTGGAAACACCATATATTTT,TRBV28,many,TRBD1,TRBJ1-3
CAWKPPGQGREKLFF,TGTGCCTGGAAACCGCCGGGACAGGGAAGAGAAAAACTGTTTTTT,TRBV30,many,TRBD1,TRBJ1-4
CASRDPGHGNTGELFF,TGTGCCAGCAGGGATCCGGGACATGGGAACACCGGGGAGCTGTTTTTT,TRBV6-2/TRBV6-3,many,-,TRBJ2-2
CSVSGGSSYNEQFF,TGCAGCGTTAGCGGGGGGAGCTCCTACAATGAGCAGTTCTTC,TRBV29-1,many,TRBD2,TRBJ2-1
CASSLQGTYNSPLHF,TGTGCCAGCAGCTTACAGGGTACCTATAATTCACCCCTCCACTTT,TRBV7-8,many,-,TRBJ1-6